What follows are 18 T cell receptor beta chains derived from one specimen sequenced in a study of T cell repertoires in cytomegalovirus infection (dated by TCRdb to the late 2010s). No antigens are known for them. Reads for this sample came from an Illumina HiSeq 1500. Through fastp at Q25 and MiXCR, TCRdb rebuilt clones from the public reads, retaining in-frame beta chains. Entries that share a CDR3 protein sequence are merged under the most common genes and DNA. This sample comprises some 900,000 distinct CDR3 sequences, 30% to 35% of them detected only once. The ten largest clones represent 9.5% to 15% of the sample. The sample's treatment or condition label, decoded: in vitro stimulation with specific CMV peptide epitopes to enrich CMV-specific T cells. Here the sequenced sample was cultured CD8+ T cells from PBMCs, taken from culture after CMV antigen stimulation. The receptors were gathered from a human donor in good health (CMV status not recorded). Some clones in this sample may be carry-over from other donors' samples.

Only a few counts were recorded for this clonotype. The rearrangement links TRBV6-2 or TRBV6-3 to TRBJ1-5; D possibly corresponds to TRBD1 (6 bases). This CDR3 comprises 15 residues. Per the germline V gene, CDR1 is MNHEY and CDR2 is SVGEGT. The V end lost 2 bases, the J end lost 7 bases, and 15 bases lay between the germline ends. The CDR3 protein is CASSYLNRADQPQHF. The CDR3 nucleotides are TGTGCCAGCAGTTACCTTAACAGGGCCGACCAGCCCCAGCATTTT.

This clonotype was counted between two and nine times. The chain couples TRBV7-9 to TRBJ2-3, with D maybe TRBD1 (6 bases). There are 15 residues in the CDR3. Trimming took 5 bases from V and 0 from J, leaving 12 bases between them. Germline lookup yields CDR1 SEHNR and CDR2 FQNEAQ (reference sequence). DNA for the CDR3: TGTGCCAGCAGCCCACGACAGGCTAGCACAGATACGCAGTATTTT. Its protein is CASSPRQASTDTQYF.

The genes are TRBV7-6 and TRBJ2-3; the D gene is possibly TRBD1 (5 bases). Trimming cost V 0 bases and J 1 base, with 8 bases left between them. Germline V gene lookup returns CDR1 SGHVS and CDR2 FNYEAQ. This CDR3 is 15 amino acids long. The DNA for the CDR3 is TGTGCCAGCAGCTTAGCGCCAGGGCGCACAGATACGCAGTATTTT. Translating gives CASSLAPGRTDTQYF.

The chain couples TRBV6-4 to TRBJ1-4; the match to TRBD1 covers 7 bases. The CDR3 consists of 14 residues. Germline V lookup: CDR1 MRHNA, CDR2 SNTAGT. V dropped 7 bases and J dropped 6; count of bases not matched to a gene: 8. The CDR3: CASNRGRNHEKLFF. DNA of the CDR3: TGTGCCAGCAACAGGGGCCGAAACCATGAAAAACTGTTTTTT.

At least ten counts were recorded for this clonotype. The CDR3 DNA follows: TGTGCCAGCAGCTTAGGTGGTTCAGATACGCAGTATTTT. Amino acids: CASSLGGSDTQYF. The J gene is TRBJ2-3, the V gene TRBV7-6; the D is unclear. This CDR3 is 13 amino acids long. The V end was cut by 1 base, the J end by 4 bases, with 6 bases between. Germline V gene sequence: CDR1 SGHVS, CDR2 FNYEAQ.

Points on this clonotype: Given a much more abundant clone one base away, this may be a read error. The chain joins TRBV7-2 to TRBJ2-3, with 12 bases matching TRBD2. The CDR3 loop spans 15 amino acids. After removal of 4 bases from V and 11 bases from J, the junction contained 10 bases not matched to a gene. The germline V gene has CDR1 SGHTA and CDR2 FQGNSA. In DNA, the CDR3 is TGTGCCAGCAGCTACCTAGCGGGGGGGCGGAATATGCAGTATTTT. Translated, it gives CASSYLAGGRNMQYF.

This clonotype has just a few counts. The V call is TRBV20-1, the J call TRBJ2-7, with D perhaps matching TRBD1 (5 bases). The CDR3 contains 14 residues. Germline loops: CDR1 DFQATT, CDR2 SNEGSKA (reference sequence). With 5 bases removed from V and 5 bases from J, the gap between germline ends came to 19 bases. The CDR3 is CSALPSVGLDEQYF. The CDR3 DNA follows: TGCAGTGCTCTTCCTTCGGTGGGGCTGGACGAGCAGTACTTC.

The rearrangement joins TRBV9 to TRBJ1-1; the D gene is possibly TRBD1 (5 bases). Germline V gives CDR1 SGDLS, CDR2 YYNGEE. V was cut by 0 bases and J by 1 base, with 16 bases left in between. This CDR3 comprises 17 residues. The CDR3 reads CASSVAKSREGNTEAFF. The DNA of the CDR3 is TGTGCCAGCAGCGTAGCGAAGAGCAGGGAAGGGAACACTGAAGCTTTCTTT.

The chain links TRBV6-6 to TRBJ1-1; the D is unclear. Germline V CDR1 and CDR2: MNHNY, SVGAGI (reference sequence). The CDR3 loop spans 15 amino acids. Trimming took 2 bases from V and 3 from J, leaving 13 bases between them. The CDR3 region has the DNA TGTGCCAGCAGTTACCTTGTGCGCTGGGACACTGAAGCTTTCTTT. Amino acids: CASSYLVRWDTEAFF.

The chain links TRBV5-1 to TRBJ2-2; D possibly corresponds to TRBD2 (6 bases). Germline CDR1 and CDR2: SGHRS and YFSETQ. This CDR3 is built from 12 residues. Trimming left V 6 bases short and J 5 bases short, with 8 bases between. CDR3 loop: CASTGETGELFF. The CDR3 nucleotides read TGCGCCAGCACGGGGGAAACCGGGGAGCTGTTTTTT.

This chain joins TRBV7-3 and TRBJ2-3; 12 bases align to TRBD2. CDR1 and CDR2 (germline): SGHTA, FQGTGA. This CDR3 has 20 amino acids. V shed 2 bases, J shed 1 base, and the junction held 13 bases outside the gene matches. CDR3 in amino acids: CASSLSSLAGGPGGTDTQYF. In DNA, the CDR3 is TGTGCCAGCAGCTTATCCTCACTAGCGGGGGGACCAGGTGGCACAGATACGCAGTATTTT.

This clonotype was picked up many times. The chain couples TRBV6-5 to TRBJ2-2, with unresolved D. V lost 0 bases to trimming and J lost 0 bases, with 5 bases between them. Germline CDR1 reads MNHEY; CDR2 reads SVGAGI. The CDR3 runs to 15 residues. The CDR3 is CASSYSRPNTGELFF. For the CDR3, the DNA is TGTGCCAGCAGTTACTCACGGCCGAACACCGGGGAGCTGTTTTTT.

The chain combines TRBV4-1 with TRBJ2-3; D is uncertain. The ends were cut back, 1 base at V and 5 bases at J, with 13 bases in the middle. The CDR3 is 15 residues long. Germline CDR1 reads MGHRA; CDR2 reads YSYEKL. CDR3 residues: CASSQGQTLGDTQYF. DNA of the CDR3: TGCGCCAGCAGCCAAGGGCAGACCCTAGGAGATACGCAGTATTTT.

This clonotype was seen a handful of times. V is TRBV7-6 and J is TRBJ2-2, with 10 nucleotides matching TRBD1. Looked up from germline, CDR1 is SGHVS and CDR2 is FNYEAQ. V dropped 0 bases and J dropped 3; count of bases not matched to a gene: 10. The CDR3 sequence is 19 residues long. In DNA form, the CDR3 reads TGTGCCAGCAGCTTAGCCCTTCCGACCGGGACAGGGGACACCGGGGAGCTGTTTTTT. This sequence encodes CASSLALPTGTGDTGELFF.

This clonotype was recorded a few times. This chain uses TRBV5-4 with TRBJ1-2; perhaps TRBD1 as D (6 bases). Trimming pared 4 bases from V and 3 bases from J, leaving 13 bases between. CDR3 length equals 14 residues. Germline V gene sequence: CDR1 SGHNT, CDR2 YYREEE (reference sequence). In DNA, the CDR3 is TGTGCCAGCAGCGAGGGACCAGGGGACTATGGCTACACCTTC. This codes for CASSEGPGDYGYTF.

This clonotype appeared a few times. The genes are TRBV24-1 and TRBJ2-1; unclear D gene. Deletions cut 0 bases from V and 6 bases from J, with 5 bases between. In germline, CDR1 is KGHDR, CDR2 SFDVKD. CDR3 length: 13 residues. The CDR3 region is CATSDLQGNEQFF. DNA for the CDR3: TGTGCCACCAGTGATTTGCAAGGCAATGAGCAGTTCTTC.

V usage is TRBV7-2 and J usage is TRBJ1-1; no definite D call. Per germline, CDR1 SGHTA and CDR2 FQGNSA. The CDR3 is 15 residues long. V was clipped by 1 base and J by 5 bases, with 14 bases between them. CDR3 amino acids: CASSLVRVPGTEAFF. The DNA for the CDR3 is TGTGCCAGCAGCTTAGTACGGGTCCCGGGGACTGAAGCTTTCTTT.

This chain links TRBV24-1 with TRBJ2-7; D might be TRBD1 (6 bases). Germline CDR1 is KGHDR and CDR2 is SFDVKD. This CDR3 is built from 15 residues. V was shortened by 8 bases and J by 2 bases, with 18 bases between the two germline ends. The CDR3 DNA reads as TGTGCCACCAATGGGACACACACTGCCGCCTACGAGCAGTACGTC. Translation gives CATNGTHTAAYEQYV.